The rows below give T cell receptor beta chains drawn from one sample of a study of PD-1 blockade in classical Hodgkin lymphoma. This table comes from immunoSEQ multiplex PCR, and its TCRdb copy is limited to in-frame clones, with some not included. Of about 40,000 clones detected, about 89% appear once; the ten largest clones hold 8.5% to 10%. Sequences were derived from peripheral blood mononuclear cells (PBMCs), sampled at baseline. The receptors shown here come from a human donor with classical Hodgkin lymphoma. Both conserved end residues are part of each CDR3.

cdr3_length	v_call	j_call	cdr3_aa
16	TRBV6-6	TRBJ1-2	CASSSLGGTGKDGYTF
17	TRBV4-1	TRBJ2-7	CASSQDRRGGWAHEQYF
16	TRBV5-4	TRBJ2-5	CASSPGGRGQGETQYF
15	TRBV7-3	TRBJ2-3	CASSLYGDEADTQYF
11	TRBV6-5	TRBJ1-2	CASSELRGYTF
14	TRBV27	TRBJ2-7	CASSVPGQHYEQYF
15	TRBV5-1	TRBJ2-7	CASSPVGIPSYEQYF
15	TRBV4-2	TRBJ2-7	CASSQGATSTREQYF
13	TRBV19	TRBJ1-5	CASSLDSNQPQHF
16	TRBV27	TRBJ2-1	CASSLSIGTGDNEQFF
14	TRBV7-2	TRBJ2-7	CASSLNTGAGEQYF
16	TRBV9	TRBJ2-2	CASSGDRTANTGELFF
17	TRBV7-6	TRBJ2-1	CASSLGGGIAEPAGQFF
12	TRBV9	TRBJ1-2	CASRTGRHGYTF
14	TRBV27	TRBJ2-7	CASSFDSGPYEQYF
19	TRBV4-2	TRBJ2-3	CASSQLSVGAGGGGDTQYF
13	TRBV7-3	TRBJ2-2	CAIELVRGGELFF
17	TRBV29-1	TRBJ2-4	CSASGTSVIGSKNIQYF
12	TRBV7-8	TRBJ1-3	CASSLVPNTIYF
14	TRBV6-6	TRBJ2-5	CASSYLDRQGTQYF
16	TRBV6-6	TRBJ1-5	CASSYSRGGSNQPQHF
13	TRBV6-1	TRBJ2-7	CASSEVASREQYF
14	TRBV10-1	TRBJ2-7	CASSEWRGVYEQYF
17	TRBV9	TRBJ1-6	CASSGHPGQGNNSPLHF
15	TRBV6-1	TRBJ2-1	CASSEDRGFYNEQFF
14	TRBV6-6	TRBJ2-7	CASSYSGLRGEQYF
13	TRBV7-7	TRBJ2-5	CASSPRTGETQYF
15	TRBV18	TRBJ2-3	CASYSTGGSTDTQYF
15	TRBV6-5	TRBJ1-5	CASSYSTGRNQPQHF
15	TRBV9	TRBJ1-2	CASSARQGFNYGYTF
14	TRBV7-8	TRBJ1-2	CASSLAQGNYGYTF
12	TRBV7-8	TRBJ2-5	CASSLIAGTQYF
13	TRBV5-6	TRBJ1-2	CASSSGGNYGYTF
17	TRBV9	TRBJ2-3	CASSVARTEFSTDTQYF
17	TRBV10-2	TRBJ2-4	CASSEPRDRGHQGIQYF
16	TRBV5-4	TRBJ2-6	CASSKTGISGANVLTF
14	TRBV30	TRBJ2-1	CAWNPGGSYNEQFF